This TCR beta chain was sequenced for a study of human T cells and chemical hapten exposure. Study at large: The sensitizing agent was 2% DPC, placed on about 2 cm by about 2 cm of upper inner arm skin. A mostly female patient group had alopecia areata, totalis or universalis.

The library gave individual cDNA molecules unique molecular identifiers. TCRdb itself ran the RACE reads through MiXCR, one entry per CDR3 protein. The sample contains fewer than 140,000 distinct CDR3 sequences, 9.5% to 15% of which appear only once. The study, taken as a whole, reports: Relative to controls, expanded TCRs formed significantly more large CDR3 similarity clusters.

At least ten counts were recorded for this clonotype. The antigen is undetermined. The time point: pre-sensitization, week 0. The treatment denotes: therapeutic diphenylcyclopropenone sensitization with weekly scalp DPC. The CDR3 totals 13 residues. CDR1 is LNHNV and CDR2 is YYDKDF in the germline V gene (reference sequence). V was shortened by 2 bases and J by 4 bases, with 7 bases between the two germline ends. The rearrangement links TRBV15 to TRBJ2-3; D is uncertain. This sequence originates from a woman between 50 and 59 years old with alopecia areata. Some clones in this sample may be carry-over from other donors' samples. The sample was whole blood, taken in connection with sensitization to the hapten diphenylcyclopropenone (DPC). CDR3 region: CATSRPLSDTQYF. CDR3 DNA sequence: TGTGCCACCAGCAGACCCCTCTCAGATACGCAGTATTTT.